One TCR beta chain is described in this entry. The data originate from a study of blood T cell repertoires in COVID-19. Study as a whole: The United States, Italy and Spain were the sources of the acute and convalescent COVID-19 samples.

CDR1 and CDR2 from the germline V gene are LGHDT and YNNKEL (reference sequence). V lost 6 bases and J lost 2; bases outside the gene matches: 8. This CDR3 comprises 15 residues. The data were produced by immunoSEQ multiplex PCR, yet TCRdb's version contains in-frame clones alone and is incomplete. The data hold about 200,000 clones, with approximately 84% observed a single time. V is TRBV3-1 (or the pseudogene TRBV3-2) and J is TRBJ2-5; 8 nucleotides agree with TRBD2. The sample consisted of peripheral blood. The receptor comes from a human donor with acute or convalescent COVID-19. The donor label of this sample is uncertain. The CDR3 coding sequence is TGTGCCAGCAGAACTAGCGGCGGGCTTCAAGAGACCCAGTACTTC. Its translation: CASRTSGGLQETQYF.